The entry below gives a single TCR beta chain sequence along with its context. Per the original data handling: From reference gene primer amplification, estimates of nucleated cell counts were derived. Only in-frame clones appear in the TCRdb table, and some are missing; sequencing was by immunoSEQ multiplex PCR. V, J and clone size were drawn from that table, and D and trimming were deduced from the DNA. The sample has approximately 150,000 clones, roughly 88% seen once. This entry is derived from a study of blood T cell repertoires in COVID-19. About the research overall: Samples taken during acute and convalescent COVID-19 were collected in the United States, Italy and Spain. Nucleic acid was either cDNA or gDNA, and it came from T cells, B-cell-depleted T cells, or PBMCs.

The V and J ends lost 0 bases and 6 bases, in that order; junction bases with no gene match: 7. The CDR3 consists of 16 residues. Germline loops: CDR1 SGHRS, CDR2 YFSETQ. The V call is TRBV5-1, the J call TRBJ2-2; 8 bases map to TRBD1. The clonotype comes from a man aged 55-75 years with active or convalescent COVID-19. Input material: peripheral blood. The CDR3 nucleotides read TGCGCCAGCAGCTTGGGGCAGGGGGCTATTGCCGGGGAGCTGTTTTTT. Translated, it gives CASSLGQGAIAGELFF.